The 15 T cell receptor beta chains below come from one sample, sequenced in a study of metastatic and nonmetastatic thyroid tumors. TCRdb re-processed the PCR reads through MiXCR. The table shows some 30,000 clones, with about 32% occurring only once. Not a single patient had been given any form of treatment at any point before undergoing thyroid surgery. Sequencing was performed on tumor tissue. The receptors stem from a female donor with papillary thyroid cancer or a benign thyroid nodule (not recorded which). Some clones in this sample may be carry-over from other donors' samples.

The chain employs TRBV11-1 and TRBJ2-2; D ambiguous. CDR1 is SGHAT, CDR2 FQDESV, per germline (reference sequence). This CDR3 spans 14 amino acids. Trimming stripped 5 bases from V and 7 bases from J, with 14 bases between. The CDR3: CASSAFSSSGELFF. The CDR3 region has the DNA TGTGCCAGCAGCGCCTTCTCTTCCAGCGGGGAGCTGTTTTTT.

The CDR3 region has the DNA TGTGCCAGCAGCTTAAGTAACGAGCAGTACTTC. Its translation is CASSLSNEQYF. The genes are TRBV7-8 and TRBJ2-7; D gene unclear. The germline gives CDR1 SGHVS, CDR2 FQNEAQ. V lost 2 bases and J lost 5, with 4 bases in between. CDR3 length: 11 residues.

The chain has TRBV12-3 or TRBV12-4 and TRBJ1-2; D is possibly TRBD1 (5 bases). The CDR3 covers 11 residues. The V and J ends lost 2 bases and 7 bases respectively, with 5 bases between them. This CDR3 reads CASSLQGGYTF. CDR3 nucleotide sequence: TGTGCCAGCAGTTTACAGGGTGGCTACACCTTC.

This clone showed up just a few times. The chain uses TRBV10-3 and TRBJ2-3; perhaps TRBD2 as D (6 bases). V was trimmed by 5 bases and J by 0 bases, leaving 9 bases between them. This CDR3 contains 14 residues. From germline, CDR1 is ENHRY and CDR2 SYGVKD. The CDR3 sequence is CAISTGTSTDTQYF. The CDR3 DNA reads TGTGCCATCAGTACCGGGACTAGCACAGATACGCAGTATTTT.

The gene calls are TRBV24-1 and TRBJ2-5; 7 bases align to TRBD2. Germline-derived CDR1 and CDR2 are KGHDR and SFDVKD. CDR3 length equals 17 residues. After removal of 1 base from V and 5 bases from J, the junction contained 12 bases not matched to a gene. CDR3 nucleotide sequence: TGTGCCACCAGTGATTTCGCCGGAGCGGGAACGGGGGAGACCCAGTACTTC. Translating gives CATSDFAGAGTGETQYF.

This clone was found a few times. The chain has TRBV2 and TRBJ1-1; possible D gene TRBD1, 6 bases. Germline CDR1 and CDR2: SNHLY and FYNNEI. This CDR3 region has 12 residues. V was trimmed by 6 bases and J by 6 bases, leaving 11 bases between them. The CDR3 nucleotides are TGTGCCAGCAGCCTAGGACAGTCTGAAGCTTTCTTT. It specifies CASSLGQSEAFF.

There are a few counts of this clone. This chain uses TRBV6-2 or TRBV6-3 with TRBJ2-1; unclear D gene. V lost 6 bases and J 12 bases, leaving 9 bases between the germline ends. This CDR3 comprises 10 residues. The germline V gene encodes CDR1 MNHEY and CDR2 SVGEGT. The CDR3 DNA sequence: TGTGCCAGCAGGGGCCGGGCGCAGTTCTTC. Translation: CASRGRAQFF.

The table lists this clone with a few counts. The chain recombines TRBV6-1 with TRBJ2-1, with D tentatively TRBD1 (5 bases). CDR1 and CDR2 (germline): MNHNS, SASEGT. V was shortened by 6 bases and J by 7 bases, with 10 bases between the two germline ends. This CDR3 spans 12 amino acids. The chain's CDR3 is CASSSGWNEQFF. The CDR3 nucleotides read TGTGCCAGCAGCTCAGGGTGGAATGAGCAGTTCTTC.

The V gene is TRBV6-1, the J gene TRBJ2-7; 11 bases are a match to TRBD2. The ends lost 5 bases at V and 4 bases at J; junction bases unmatched: 7. Germline V gives CDR1 MNHNS, CDR2 SASEGT. The CDR3 totals 15 residues. CDR3 residues: CASSTIAGGPYEQYF. For the CDR3, the DNA is TGTGCCAGCAGTACCATAGCGGGAGGGCCATACGAGCAGTACTTC.

This clone showed up just a few times. This sequence joins TRBV27 and TRBJ2-2; 9 bases agree with TRBD2. Germline CDR1 and CDR2: MNHEY and SMNVEV (reference sequence). With 2 bases clipped from V and 1 base from J, the junction kept 2 bases outside the gene matches. This CDR3 region has 16 residues. The CDR3 loop is CASSLLAGRNTGELFF. The CDR3 DNA is TGTGCCAGCAGTTTACTAGCGGGAAGGAACACCGGGGAGCTGTTTTTT.

The rearrangement joins TRBV3-1 to TRBJ2-1; D unclear. The CDR3 totals 14 residues. V lost 0 bases, J lost 3 bases, and 6 bases lay in between. Per germline, CDR1 LGHDT and CDR2 YNNKEL (reference sequence). The CDR3 coding sequence is TGTGCCAGCAGCCAAGAGGGCGACTACAATGAGCAGTTCTTC. Translation gives CASSQEGDYNEQFF.

The V gene is TRBV6-5, the J gene TRBJ2-7, with D perhaps TRBD2 (6 bases). The CDR3 spans 17 residues. CDR1 is MNHEY, CDR2 SVGAGI, per germline. The V end was cut by 2 bases, the J end by 0 bases, with 17 bases between. This CDR3 is CASSYPASRESSYEQYF. The CDR3 DNA sequence: TGTGCCAGCAGTTACCCCGCCAGCCGGGAGAGCTCCTACGAGCAGTACTTC.

This sequence joins TRBV6-1 and TRBJ2-5; 7 bases match TRBD2. In germline, CDR1 is MNHNS, CDR2 SASEGT. This CDR3 has 16 residues. J was trimmed by 4 bases and V by 3 bases; bases with no gene match: 11. CDR3 nucleotides: TGTGCCAGCAGTGACCAAACGGGAGGTAGGGGAGAGACCCAGTACTTC. It encodes CASSDQTGGRGETQYF.

The chain is built from TRBV6-1 and TRBJ2-1, with a tentative D call TRBD2 (5 bases). Germline-derived CDR1 and CDR2 are MNHNS and SASEGT. The CDR3 runs to 16 residues. V gave up 6 bases and J gave up 0 bases, with 15 bases separating them. The CDR3 loop reads CASRTDSINSYNEQFF. In nucleotides, the CDR3 is TGTGCCAGCAGGACGGACTCGATTAACTCCTACAATGAGCAGTTCTTC.

This clone was found a few times. J is TRBJ2-7 and V is TRBV27, with 8 positions matching TRBD1. Trimming took 6 bases from V and 2 from J; bases not matched to a gene: 9. Germline CDR1 and CDR2: MNHEY and SMNVEV (reference sequence). CDR3 length equals 15 residues. The CDR3 protein is CASRLGQGNTYEQYF. Written as DNA, the CDR3 is TGTGCCAGCAGATTAGGACAGGGCAATACCTACGAGCAGTACTTC.